A selection of T cell receptor beta chains follows, all from one sample in a study of shared clonotypes between healthy human individuals. Sequenced by immunoSEQ multiplex PCR; TCRdb stores in-frame clones only, minus some. Here the sample spans about 2 million clones, over 85% being singletons. The specimen sequenced was naive CD8+ T cells sorted from blood. Every receptor here comes from a man aged 18 to 29 in good health. The CDR3 runs from the conserved cysteine through the conserved F or W. D genes are given only for firm matches. Rows may omit the clone size; those that give it use once, few, many or a size class.

v_gene,abundance,d_gene,j_gene,CDR3nt,CDR3aa
TRBV18,-,TRBD1,TRBJ1-5,TGTGCCAGCTCACCAGGACAGGGCGGACGGAGCAATCAGCCCCAGCATTTT,CASSPGQGGRSNQPQHF
TRBV7-8,-,TRBD2,TRBJ2-1,TGTGCCAGCAGCCAAGGACTAGCGGGACCCCGCAATGAGCAGTTCTTC,CASSQGLAGPRNEQFF
TRBV11-2,-,-,TRBJ2-5,TGTGCCAGCAGCTTCCGAGGAGAGCGTACGGAGACCCAGTACTTC,CASSFRGERTETQYF
TRBV5-4,-,TRBD2,TRBJ2-5,TGTGCCAGCAGCTCAACTAGCGGGAGTACAGAGACCCAGTACTTC,CASSSTSGSTETQYF
TRBV7-2,-,TRBD1,TRBJ2-7,TGTGCCAGCAGCCGAAAACAGGGGGCCCGGGAGCAGTACTTC,CASSRKQGAREQYF
TRBV4-1,-,TRBD2,TRBJ2-5,TGCGCCAGCAGCCAAGATGGTCTAGCGGGGTACCAAGAGACCCAGTACTTC,CASSQDGLAGYQETQYF
TRBV6-1,-,-,TRBJ1-2,TGTGCCAGCAGTGAATGGGGGGCCAACTATGGCTACACCTTC,CASSEWGANYGYTF
TRBV29-1,-,-,TRBJ1-5,TGCAGCGTTGGGGGGGGAAATCAGCCCCAGCATTTT,CSVGGGNQPQHF
TRBV28,-,TRBD1,TRBJ2-2,TGTGCCAGCAGTTTACGAGGACAGGGAGTCTCCGGGGAGCTGTTTTTT,CASSLRGQGVSGELFF
TRBV27,-,TRBD1,TRBJ1-4,TGTGCCAGCAGTTTGGTAGGGGGCGCGGAAAAACTGTTTTTT,CASSLVGGAEKLFF
TRBV6-5,-,-,TRBJ1-4,TGTGCCAGCAGTTACGCCGGGGTTAGTGAAAAACTGTTTTTT,CASSYAGVSEKLFF
TRBV10-3,-,-,TRBJ1-5,TGTGCCATCAGTGAGGAATGGGGCCCCGAAGGGCCCCAGCATTTT,CAISEEWGPEGPQHF
TRBV5-6,-,-,TRBJ2-2,TGTGCCAGCAGCTACCCGACAGGACCGAACACCGGGGAGCTGTTTTTT,CASSYPTGPNTGELFF
TRBV30,-,-,TRBJ2-1,TGTGCCTGGAGCCAAGGTAACTACAATGAGCAGTTCTTC,CAWSQGNYNEQFF
TRBV4-3,-,TRBD1,TRBJ2-7,TGCGCCAGCAGCGGGACAGTCCTAACCTACGAGCAGTACTTC,CASSGTVLTYEQYF
TRBV7-9,-,TRBD1,TRBJ1-1,TGTGCCAGCAGCCAAGGACAGGGGGGTAACACTGAAGCTTTCTTT,CASSQGQGGNTEAFF
TRBV4-1,-,TRBD1,TRBJ2-5,TGCGCCAGCAGCTCCCGGACAGGGAAGGCCCAAGAGACCCAGTACTTC,CASSSRTGKAQETQYF
TRBV4-3,-,TRBD2,TRBJ2-1,TGCGCCAGCAGCCAAGATTCGGAGGGACTAGCCCTTTGGGACGGTGAGCAGTTCTTC,CASSQDSEGLALWDGEQFF
TRBV10-1,-,TRBD2,TRBJ2-3,TGCGCCAGCATAGGTAGCGGGGGGGGCACAGATACGCAGTATTTT,CASIGSGGGTDTQYF
TRBV5-6,-,-,TRBJ2-7,TGTGCCAGCAGTACCGGGGGCGGGAGCTACGAGCAGTACTTC,CASSTGGGSYEQYF
TRBV4-3,-,TRBD1,TRBJ1-4,TGCGCCAGCAGCCAAGATCACGACAGGGGGTATGAAAAACTGTTTTTT,CASSQDHDRGYEKLFF
TRBV7-6,-,-,TRBJ1-4,TGTGCCAGCAGCTTAGCACGCGGTGCTAATGAAAAACTGTTTTTT,CASSLARGANEKLFF
TRBV2,once,-,TRBJ2-5,TGTGCCAGCAGTGACATTCGGCTCCCGGAGACCCAGTACTTC,CASSDIRLPETQYF
TRBV27,once,-,TRBJ1-2,TGTGCCAGCAGTTCGGGGGGCGCTAACTATGGCTACACCTTC,CASSSGGANYGYTF
TRBV11-2,-,-,TRBJ2-7,TGTGCCAGCGCCCAGGACTCCTACGAGCAGTACTTC,CASAQDSYEQYF